The present entry profiles one T cell receptor beta chain with its context. Its antigen is not yet known. Base qualities were left out, and no much larger clone turns up one base away. The CDR3 goes from the cysteine to the phenylalanine over 13 residues. The DNA shown is the 39-base CDR3, in frame from base 1. The trim is 3 bases for V and 8 bases for J, with a gap of 11 bases between the germline ends. The germline V gene yields MDHEN for CDR1 and SYDVKM for CDR2. This entry belongs to a study of blood T cell repertoires in COVID-19 (dated by TCRdb to about 2020). General notes on the study: The collaborator samples originated in the United States, Italy and Spain and spanned the acute and convalescent phases of COVID-19. Deeply sampled blood TCRbeta repertoires from subjects exposed to, actively infected with, or recovered from COVID-19 were included in the dataset. The material from the prospective study consisted of cDNA or gDNA derived from T cells, B-cell-depleted T cells, or PBMCs. Where available, HLA class I and class II types were obtained from metadata supplied by the sample provider rather than from assay-based typing. The samples were drawn from the first 160 participants of the ongoing ImmuneRACE study and from 1,254 subjects provided by 6 global collaborators. A de-identified subject ID, COVID-19 status, age in years and sex were almost always included in the sample metadata. A freely available public database, intended as a resource for researchers studying the immune response to SARS-CoV-2, is where the repertoires were released. Beyond this particular receptor, the publication reports: Clinical and demographic metadata were provided uncurated, with the amount varying by source and participant.

The immunoSEQ Assay, a bias-controlled multiplex PCR, was used to amplify TCRbeta CDR3 regions from genomic DNA. On the authors' methods: The number of nucleated cells in each sample was estimated from the amplification of reference gene primers within the assay. To quantify the absolute abundance of each unique TCRbeta CDR3 rearrangement, sequence reads were collapsed and filtered. For each sample, productive Simpson clonality was calculated as the square root of Simpson's diversity index over productive rearrangements. As stored in TCRdb, this immuneACCESS dataset retains in-frame rearrangements with V and J assigned. A fraction of the clones does not appear; measured against another copy, unresolved V genes explain less than half of the discrepancy, and the remainder lacks a known reason. V and J calls plus clone size are reproduced from that table; the DNA served to infer D and trimming. The sample profile shows about 310,000 clones; more than 75% of them were found once. Of the sample, approximately 7.8% is held by the ten largest clones.

Samples from volunteer blood donors who had recovered from COVID-19 were contributed by a second Seattle source. Each collaborating institution followed its own protocols to collect whole blood in K2EDTA tubes. For TCRbeta analysis, collaborator samples were shipped as frozen whole blood, as isolated PBMCs, or as DNA extracted from either sample type. Specimen: peripheral blood. The receptor comes from a woman aged 45-65 years who had recovered from COVID-19. The chain is made from TRBV28 and TRBJ2-1; TRBD2 might be the D gene, on 5 matching bases. The CDR3 protein sequence reads: CASSFISGYEQFF. The sequenced DNA: TGTGCCAGCAGTTTTATATCGGGGTATGAGCAGTTCTTC.